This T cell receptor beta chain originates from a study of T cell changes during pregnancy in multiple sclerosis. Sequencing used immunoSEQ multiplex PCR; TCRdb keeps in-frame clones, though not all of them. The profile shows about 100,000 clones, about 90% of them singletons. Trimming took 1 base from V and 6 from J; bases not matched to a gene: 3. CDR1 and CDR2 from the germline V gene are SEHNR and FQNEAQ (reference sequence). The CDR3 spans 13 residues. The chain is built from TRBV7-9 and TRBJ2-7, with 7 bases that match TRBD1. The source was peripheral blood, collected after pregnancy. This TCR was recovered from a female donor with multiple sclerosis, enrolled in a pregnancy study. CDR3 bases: TGTGCCAGCAGCTTAGGACAGGGTGGCGAGCAGTACTTC. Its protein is CASSLGQGGEQYF.